This is a list of T cell receptor beta chains from one sample in a study of T cell changes during pregnancy in multiple sclerosis. Clones were sequenced by immunoSEQ multiplex PCR, and TCRdb holds only the in-frame ones, with some missing. The table has under 25,000 clones, 70% to 90% seen once. The sample in question was CD8+ T cells from peripheral blood mononuclear cells, obtained in the first trimester of pregnancy. Every receptor here comes from a female donor in good health, enrolled as a control in a pregnancy study. The conserved cysteine and the conserved F or W are not part of the CDR3 here. Each record gives: V gene, clone size, CDR3 protein. Clone sizes are given selectively: once, few, many, or a class where the clone is expanded.

TRBV5-1,.,ASSDRTGMNTEAF
TRBV30,.,AWSVRGLANTGELF
TRBV7-9,.,ASSLGSRGAF
TRBV9,few,ASSDDTGIYEQY
TRBV5-6,.,ASSSSGGIYYEQY
TRBV7-3,.,ASSLYGTSDYNEQF
TRBV27,.,ASSLRTSGTSYNEQF
TRBV9,few,ASSVVVGTSYNEQF
TRBV10-3,.,AIGPGEGYEQY
TRBV19,.,ASILGQGYNQPQH